This T cell receptor beta chain is from a study of T cells in localized non-small cell lung cancer. Overall study findings and caveats: A median of roughly 52 of the top 100 tumor clones appeared in adjacent lung, which was paired and uninvolved.

Germline lookup yields CDR1 MRHNA and CDR2 SNTAGT. The CDR3 has 15 amino acids. V trimming: 4 bases; J trimming: 4 bases; junction bases outside the gene matches: 4. Data came from immunoSEQ multiplex PCR; TCRdb stores just in-frame clones and leaves some out. In the table there are more than 100,000 clones, around 90% of which are singletons. Regarding this clone: What it recognizes is unknown.

The chain carries TRBV6-4 and TRBJ2-3; the match to TRBD2 covers 11 bases. Sequenced material: peripheral blood, taken before any cancer treatment. The sequence was obtained from an older female donor with stage I lung adenocarcinoma. The chain's CDR3 is CASSATSGNSDTQYF. Here the CDR3 DNA reads TGTGCCAGCAGTGCGACTAGCGGGAACTCAGATACGCAGTATTTT.